This T cell receptor (beta chain) was identified in a study of early T cells in non-severe SARS-CoV-2 infection. Across the whole study: The chains were unpaired, and the sequenced material was bulk RNA from unsorted whole blood. Regarding the study as a whole: Matches to VDJdb favored anti-spike CD8 responses and missed private and CD4 specificities.

For this clonotype: Its antigen is still unknown.

CDR1 SEHNR and CDR2 FQNEAQ come from the germline V gene (reference sequence). The ends lost 5 bases at V and 1 base at J; junction bases unmatched: 13. This CDR3 has 18 residues. Each cDNA molecule carried a unique molecular identifier. TCRdb re-analysed the 5' RACE reads in MiXCR, keeping a single row per CDR3 protein. The repertoire holds tens of thousands of distinct CDR3 sequences, with about 6% as singletons. This TCR was recovered from an adult who was a healthcare worker with PCR-confirmed SARS-CoV-2 infection or an uninfected control (not recorded which). The chain combines TRBV7-9 with TRBJ1-4, with 7 bases matching TRBD1. What was sequenced was whole blood. CDR3 residues: CASSRGGQPYITNEKLFF. Here the CDR3 DNA reads TGTGCCAGCAGCCGCGGGGGACAGCCTTATATAACTAATGAAAAACTGTTTTTT.